The rows below give T cell receptor beta chains drawn from one sample of a study of long-term antiretroviral therapy in people with HIV. Generated by immunoSEQ multiplex PCR, the TCRdb table keeps only in-frame clones and is missing some. The table records 15,000 to 20,000 clones, approximately 80% of them present only once. The sequencing used unsorted PBMCs, collected just before starting antiretroviral therapy. These receptors all stem from a man aged 35 to 55 with HIV. The CDR3 runs from the conserved cysteine through the conserved F or W. A D gene is named only where the DNA matches it firmly. Not all rows give a size; the values are once, few, many and, for expanded clones, a class.

abundance | d_gene | j_gene | v_gene | CDR3nt | CDR3aa
medium-sized | NA | TRBJ2-7 | TRBV11-1 | TGTGCCAGCAGCTTAATAAGCGGCTCCTACGAGCAGTACTTC | CASSLISGSYEQYF
NA | NA | TRBJ2-1 | TRBV6-5 | TGTGCCAGCGGACGTTCCCTTGGGGATGAGCAGTTCTTC | CASGRSLGDEQFF
NA | NA | TRBJ1-2 | TRBV28 | TGTGCCAGCCAGGACCTTTCCTATGGCTACACCTTC | CASQDLSYGYTF
NA | TRBD1 | TRBJ1-3 | TRBV4-1 | TGCGCCAGCAGCCAAGATCGGCAGGGGGCTGGAAACACCATATATTTT | CASSQDRQGAGNTIYF
NA | TRBD1 | TRBJ1-1 | TRBV5-1 | TGCGCCAGCAGCTACCAGGGGGGGACGAACACTGAAGCTTTCTTT | CASSYQGGTNTEAFF
once | NA | TRBJ2-3 | TRBV9 | TGTGCCAGCAGCGTAGCCCCAGGACAGTTCACAGATACGCAGTATTTT | CASSVAPGQFTDTQYF
NA | NA | TRBJ2-2 | TRBV5-5 | TGTGCCAGCAGCTTGGGTCTGGCGGGAACCACCGGGGAGCTGTTTTTT | CASSLGLAGTTGELFF
once | NA | TRBJ2-1 | TRBV7-9 | TGTGCCAGCAGCTTGCAGGGGTCGAATGAGCAGTTCTTC | CASSLQGSNEQFF
NA | TRBD1 | TRBJ1-2 | TRBV4-1 | TGCGCCAGCAGCCAGCACTCCGGGACAGGGACTTATGGCTACACCTTC | CASSQHSGTGTYGYTF
NA | NA | TRBJ2-3 | TRBV1 | TGCACCAGCAGCCAAGATCCAAAGCGGGGGGGCCGGGGAGATACGCAGTATTTT | CTSSQDPKRGGRGDTQYF
NA | NA | TRBJ1-2 | TRBV5-6 | TGTGCCAGCAGCTGGGTAATACAGGGTTGGGGTTTCTATGGCTACACCTTC | CASSWVIQGWGFYGYTF
NA | TRBD2 | TRBJ2-7 | TRBV13 | TGTGCCAGCAGCCCTGGGGTAGCGGGCCCCACATCCTACGAGCAGTACTTC | CASSPGVAGPTSYEQYF
medium-sized | NA | TRBJ2-4 | TRBV5-6 | TGTGCCAGCAGTCGCTGGACGGAAAACATTCAGTACTTC | CASSRWTENIQYF
NA | NA | TRBJ1-4 | TRBV5-8 | TGTGCCAGCAGCTTGGTAGCGTGGAATGAAAAACTGTTTTTT | CASSLVAWNEKLFF
NA | TRBD1 | TRBJ1-2 | TRBV5-8 | TGTGCCAGCAGCGGGCCCGGGACAGGTTTCAACGGGCTCTATGGCTACACCTTC | CASSGPGTGFNGLYGYTF
NA | TRBD1 | TRBJ2-7 | TRBV11-1 | TGTGCCAGCAGCACGGGACAGGGGGCCTGGGCCCCCTACGAGCAGTACTTC | CASSTGQGAWAPYEQYF
once | NA | TRBJ2-7 | TRBV11-2 | TGTGCCAGCAGCTTGGGCTCCTACGAGCAGTACTTC | CASSLGSYEQYF
NA | NA | TRBJ1-6 | TRBV9 | TGTGCCAGCAGCGTAGGAGCAAAGCTACGGTTGGATTCACCCCTCCACTTT | CASSVGAKLRLDSPLHF
NA | TRBD1 | TRBJ1-1 | TRBV6-5 | TGTGCCAGCAGTCGGGGGACAGGGGGCATCGCTGAAGCTTTCTTT | CASSRGTGGIAEAFF
NA | TRBD2 | TRBJ2-7 | TRBV2 | TGTGCCAGCAGTGAACTAGCGGGAGGCGTCTACGAGCAGTACTTC | CASSELAGGVYEQYF
NA | NA | TRBJ1-1 | TRBV29-1 | TGCAGCGTCCGACCCCGGGGGGATTACACTGAAGCTTTCTTT | CSVRPRGDYTEAFF
NA | NA | TRBJ1-1 | TRBV6-8 | TGTGCCAGCAGCCTACCCCGTATGGACGCGGTGCGGAACACTGAAGCTTTCTTT | CASSLPRMDAVRNTEAFF